The 20 T cell receptor beta chains reported below all come from one sample, sequenced in a study of blood T cell repertoires in COVID-19. Assay: immunoSEQ multiplex PCR; the TCRdb copy retains only in-frame clones and omits some. Of some 270,000 clones in the sample, around 89% were seen once. Specimen: PBMCs or T cells enriched from blood (not recorded which). The receptor source for this set is a woman in her twenties or thirties with acute COVID-19.

This clone has only one observation. The chain recombines TRBV27 with TRBJ2-1; no definite D call. V shed 2 bases and J shed 5 bases, with 4 bases lying between them. Germline loops: CDR1 MNHEY, CDR2 SMNVEV (reference sequence). The CDR3 extends over 12 amino acids. DNA for the CDR3: TGTGCCAGCAGTTTAGACAACAATGAGCAGTTCTTC. This codes for CASSLDNNEQFF.

In its sample, this clone was seen once. This rearrangement joins TRBV12-2 to TRBJ2-7; the listed D gene, TRBD2, was not tested against the DNA. TRBV12-2 is a pseudogene segment. CDR3 size: 17 residues. CDR3 nucleotides: TGTGCAAGTCGCTTAAAATTGGCTAGCGGGGCGAGTGACGAGCAGTACTTC. Residues: CASRLKLASGASDEQYF.

This chain joins TRBV18 and TRBJ2-1; weak D call: TRBD1 (5 bases). Germline lookup yields CDR1 KGHSH and CDR2 LQKENI. Trimming took off 3 bases at V and 0 bases at J, with 12 bases between the two ends. The CDR3 length is 16 residues. DNA of the CDR3: TGTGCCAGCTCACCCTTTGACAGCAGCTCCTACAATGAGCAGTTCTTC. As protein: CASSPFDSSSYNEQFF.

The table lists this clone with a few counts. The chain uses TRBV27 and TRBJ2-7, with 7 bases that match TRBD2. After removal of 6 bases from V and 2 bases from J, the junction contained 7 bases not matched to a gene. Germline V lookup: CDR1 MNHEY, CDR2 SMNVEV (reference sequence). The CDR3 extends over 14 amino acids. The CDR3 coding sequence is TGTGCCAGCAGACGAGGACTAGGGACCTACGAGCAGTACTTC. Its translation: CASRRGLGTYEQYF.

The chain joins TRBV27 to TRBJ1-2; TRBD1 matches at 7 bases. Germline V gene lookup returns CDR1 MNHEY and CDR2 SMNVEV (reference sequence). The CDR3 has 12 amino acids. The junction had 0 bases not matched to a gene; V was cut back by 6 bases and J by 2 bases. CDR3 amino acids: CASRQGNYGYTF. Written as DNA, the CDR3 is TGTGCCAGCAGACAGGGGAACTATGGCTACACCTTC.

The V and J genes are TRBV28 and TRBJ2-1; 9 bases map to TRBD1. This CDR3 region has 14 residues. V was pared by 6 bases and J by 9 bases, with 9 bases of the junction left unmatched. CDR1 MDHEN and CDR2 SYDVKM come from the germline V gene. The CDR3 bases are TGTGCCAGCAGCCTGGGACAGGGAAGGAGTGAGCAGTTCTTC. Translated: CASSLGQGRSEQFF.

The chain carries TRBV9 and TRBJ1-6, with no clear D. Trimming took off 4 bases at V and 9 bases at J, with 11 bases between the two ends. The CDR3 is 13 amino acids. Germline V gene data show CDR1 as SGDLS and CDR2 as YYNGEE. The CDR3 nucleotides read TGTGCCAGCAGCTTTTCGACGGGTTCACCCCTCCACTTT. Protein sequence: CASSFSTGSPLHF.

The chain combines TRBV9 with TRBJ2-3; the match to TRBD2 covers 8 bases. CDR1 is SGDLS and CDR2 is YYNGEE in the germline V gene. This CDR3 is built from 16 residues. The ends lost 3 bases at V and 2 bases at J; junction bases unmatched: 8. The CDR3: CASSGTLAANTDTQYF. CDR3 DNA sequence: TGTGCCAGCAGCGGAACACTAGCGGCCAACACAGATACGCAGTATTTT. The variable domain in full, completed from reference TRBV9 and TRBJ2-3, reads DSGVTQTPKHLITATGQRVTLRCSPRSGDLSVYWYQQSLDQGLQFLIQYYNGEERAKGNILERFSAQQFPDLHSELNLSSLELGDSALYFCASSGTLAANTDTQYFGPGTRLTVL.

The chain links TRBV27 to TRBJ2-7, with 8 bases fitting TRBD2. V gave up 5 bases and J gave up 3 bases; unmatched junction bases: 9. This CDR3 contains 15 residues. Germline-derived CDR1 and CDR2 are MNHEY and SMNVEV (reference sequence). CDR3 in amino acids: CASSRGGFVIYEQYF. The CDR3 coding sequence is TGTGCCAGCAGTCGGGGGGGGTTCGTGATCTACGAGCAGTACTTC.

The chain combines TRBV15 with TRBJ2-7; 11 bases match TRBD2. This CDR3 contains 22 residues. CDR1 and CDR2 (germline): LNHNV, YYDKDF (reference sequence). V lost 5 bases to trimming and J lost 2 bases; unmatched junction nucleotides: 26. The CDR3 nucleotides are TGTGCCACCAGCCGACCCGACACACTCCCCGATTCTAGCGGGAGGCCGACCTACGAGCAGTACTTC. Translating gives CATSRPDTLPDSSGRPTYEQYF.

In its sample, this clone was seen once. The CDR3 coding sequence is TGTGCCAGCAGTTGGACATCTAGCGGGAGTGGCGAGCAGTACTTC. Protein product: CASSWTSSGSGEQYF. V and J are TRBV27 and TRBJ2-7; 10 nucleotides line up with TRBD2. The CDR3 runs 15 residues. CDR1 is MNHEY, CDR2 SMNVEV, per germline (reference sequence). V gave up 4 bases and J gave up 6 bases; unmatched junction bases: 9.

V usage is TRBV19 and J usage is TRBJ1-2, with D uncertain. This CDR3 is 13 amino acids long. Germline CDR1 and CDR2: LNHDA and SQIVND (reference sequence). The V end lost 9 bases, the J end lost 4 bases, and 15 bases lay between the germline ends. The chain's CDR3 is CASRNTEIYGYTF. CDR3 in DNA: TGTGCCAGCAGAAACACAGAGATCTATGGCTACACCTTC. The complete variable domain, with remaining parts taken from reference TRBV19 and TRBJ1-2, reads DGGITQSPKYLFRKEGQNVTLSCEQNLNHDAMYWYRQDPGQGLRLIYYSQIVNDFQKGDIAEGYSVSREKKESFPLTVTSAQKNPTAFYLCASRNTEIYGYTFGSGTRLTVV.

The chain links TRBV19 to TRBJ1-2, with D perhaps matching TRBD1 (5 bases). Trimming took off 7 bases at V and 2 bases at J, with 11 bases between the two ends. Germline values: CDR1 LNHDA, CDR2 SQIVND (reference sequence). CDR3 length: 13 amino acids. CDR3 sequence: CASNPGQNYGYTF. CDR3 DNA: TGTGCCAGTAACCCCGGACAAAACTATGGCTACACCTTC.

The V and J genes are TRBV6-5 and TRBJ2-5; the D is unclear. The CDR3 runs 14 residues. In germline, CDR1 is MNHEY, CDR2 SVGAGI. The V and J ends lost 0 bases and 2 bases respectively, with 7 bases between them. CDR3 sequence (DNA): TGTGCCAGCAGTTACTCGCGGTCACAAGAGACCCAGTACTTC. Encoded protein: CASSYSRSQETQYF.

In its sample, this clone was seen once. The V and J genes are TRBV2 and TRBJ1-1, with D unclear. Germline V gene lookup returns CDR1 SNHLY and CDR2 FYNNEI. The CDR3 is made up of 9 amino acids. V lost 8 bases and J 5 bases, leaving 3 bases between the germline ends. CDR3: CASPTEAFF. The CDR3 DNA reads TGTGCCAGCCCGACTGAAGCTTTCTTT.

V gene TRBV9 combines with J gene TRBJ2-3, with TRBD2 identical over 8 bases. Germline assignment: CDR1 SGDLS and CDR2 YYNGEE. The CDR3 is 16 residues long. V shed 0 bases and J 0 bases; nucleotides not matched to a gene: 3. CDR3 sequence: CASSVGSGSSTDTQYF. The CDR3 DNA sequence: TGTGCCAGCAGCGTAGGGAGCGGGAGTAGCACAGATACGCAGTATTTT.

The table lists this clone with many counts. V and J are TRBV15 and TRBJ2-7; D might be TRBD2 (5 bases). The CDR3 is 12 amino acids. The V gene's germline CDR1 is LNHNV and CDR2 YYDKDF (reference sequence). Trimming took off 6 bases at V and 6 bases at J, with 12 bases between the two ends. DNA of the CDR3: TGTGCCACCAGTGAGGGCCCCCGCGAGCAGTACTTC. Amino acid sequence: CATSEGPREQYF.

The chain recombines TRBV19 with TRBJ1-1; D is unresolved. The CDR3 totals 14 residues. The germline gives CDR1 LNHDA, CDR2 SQIVND (reference sequence). Trimming left V 2 bases short and J 1 base short, with 8 bases between. For the CDR3, the DNA is TGTGCCAGTAGTATACTCTCCCCGAACACTGAAGCTTTCTTT. It encodes CASSILSPNTEAFF.

The chain has TRBV27 and TRBJ1-1; no clear D. The germline gives CDR1 MNHEY, CDR2 SMNVEV (reference sequence). There are 14 residues in the CDR3. Trimming removed 2 bases at V and 5 bases at J, with 12 bases between. The CDR3 DNA reads TGTGCCAGCAGTTTAGCGGTGGGGAGGACTGAAGCTTTCTTT. Its protein product is CASSLAVGRTEAFF.

This chain uses TRBV2 with TRBJ1-1, with D uncertain. Per the germline V gene, CDR1 is SNHLY and CDR2 is FYNNEI. V was clipped by 3 bases and J by 1 base, with 9 bases between them. This CDR3 is built from 14 residues. This chain's CDR3 is CASSDDTGNTEAFF. CDR3 DNA: TGTGCCAGCAGTGATGACACCGGGAACACTGAAGCTTTCTTT.